Each of the 25 T cell receptor beta chains below was sequenced from the same sample in a study of CD8+ T cells in alopecia areata listed by TCRdb under 2018. Reading the label with the study, this specimen's time point is: roughly 27 days on oral tofacitinib. What the treatment or condition label conveys for this sample: oral pan-JAK inhibitor, 5-10 mg twice daily. Library creation used the immunoSEQ multiplex PCR assay. For TCR sequencing, RNA was extracted from every sample and reverse transcribed into cDNA to serve as template. TCRdb holds this immuneACCESS table with in-frame rearrangements only. Some clones are missing; in checked studies, unresolved V genes explain under half, and the rest has no known cause. The sample table shows about 120,000 clones, and 53% are seen once. 0.46% of the sample comes from the top ten. Sequencing used CD4+ T cells sorted from blood, obtained at week 4, from a patient treated with tofacitinib. The receptors shown here come from a human donor with alopecia areata.

The gene calls are TRBV6-5 and TRBJ2-7; TRBD1 might be the D (6 bases). Germline V gene sequence: CDR1 MNHEY, CDR2 SVGAGI. Trimming cost V 6 bases and J 3 bases, with 12 bases left between them. The CDR3 is 13 amino acids. CDR3 residues: CASSERGNYEQYF. CDR3 DNA sequence: TGTGCCAGCAGCGAAAGGGGGAACTACGAGCAGTACTTC.

This chain connects TRBV9 to TRBJ2-1; D possibly corresponds to TRBD2 (5 bases). The CDR3 length is 16 residues. Germline-derived CDR1 and CDR2 are SGDLS and YYNGEE. With 0 bases removed from V and 0 bases from J, the gap between germline ends came to 10 bases. The CDR3 protein is CASSVADSPSYNEQFF. The DNA for the CDR3 is TGTGCCAGCAGCGTAGCGGACTCACCCTCCTACAATGAGCAGTTCTTC.

V gene TRBV27 combines with J gene TRBJ1-5; no firm D call. The CDR3 runs 15 residues. The germline CDR1 and CDR2 sequences are MNHEY and SMNVEV (reference sequence). The germline V and J ends were trimmed by 5 bases and 0 bases, with 11 bases remaining between them. CDR3 amino acids: CASSIQLNSNQPQHF. The CDR3 DNA follows: TGTGCCAGCAGTATACAGCTTAATAGCAATCAGCCCCAGCATTTT.

V usage is TRBV9 and J usage is TRBJ1-2; D possibly corresponds to TRBD1 (6 bases). The germline V gene encodes CDR1 SGDLS and CDR2 YYNGEE. CDR3 length: 14 amino acids. The V gene lost 5 bases and the J gene lost 1 base, with 12 bases spanning the gap. The chain's CDR3 is CASSSGTFNYGYTF. The DNA of the CDR3 is TGTGCCAGCAGTTCTGGGACATTTAACTATGGCTACACCTTC.

This chain joins TRBV5-6 and TRBJ1-6; weak D call: TRBD1 (6 bases). V shed 4 bases and J shed 11 bases, with 19 bases lying between them. Germline V CDR1 and CDR2: SGHDT, YYEEEE. The CDR3 loop spans 15 amino acids. The CDR3 is CASSPQGQRTAPLHF. The CDR3 DNA is TGTGCCAGCAGCCCCCAAGGACAGCGGACGGCACCCCTCCACTTT.

This clone has more than one count but fewer than ten. The chain couples TRBV29-1 to TRBJ2-7; no reliable D call. Germline CDR1 and CDR2: SQVTM and ANQGSEA. V lost 0 bases to trimming and J lost 3 bases, with 6 bases between them. CDR3 length equals 12 residues. CDR3 nucleotides: TGCAGCGTTGAAGATCTAAGCTACGAGCAGTACTTC. Amino acids: CSVEDLSYEQYF.

V usage is TRBV29-1 and J usage is TRBJ1-3; D remains unclear. The V end was cut by 5 bases, the J end by 0 bases, with 11 bases between. Germline V gene lookup returns CDR1 SQVTM and CDR2 ANQGSEA. This CDR3 is built from 14 residues. CDR3 region: CSVRRRLSGNTIYF. For the CDR3, the DNA is TGCAGCGTTCGCAGGCGCCTCTCTGGAAACACCATATATTTT. Combining the CDR3 with reference TRBV29-1 and TRBJ1-3 gives the whole variable domain SAVISQKPSRDICQRGTSLTIQCQVDSQVTMMFWYRQQPGQSLTLIATANQGSEATYESGFVIDKFPISRPNLTFSTLTVSNMSPEDSSIYLCSVRRRLSGNTIYFGEGSWLTVV.

This clone was found a few times. The gene calls are TRBV2 and TRBJ1-5; TRBD1 matches 7 bases. Trimming took 6 bases from V and 2 from J; bases not matched to a gene: 1. This CDR3 has 13 residues. Germline V gives CDR1 SNHLY, CDR2 FYNNEI. The CDR3 sequence is CASRGTGNQPQHF. Here the CDR3 DNA reads TGTGCCAGCAGGGGGACAGGCAATCAGCCCCAGCATTTT. Full variable domain (outside the CDR3, taken from reference TRBV2 and TRBJ1-5): EPEVTQTPSHQVTQMGQEVILRCVPISNHLYFYWYRQILGQKVEFLVSFYNNEISEKSEIFDDQFSVERPDGSNFTLKIRSTKLEDSAMYFCASRGTGNQPQHFGDGTRLSIL.

This clone was found once. Distinct nucleotide sequences in the sample also encode this CDR3. The chain employs TRBV29-1 and TRBJ1-2; tentative D call: TRBD1 (5 bases). The CDR3 runs 11 residues. CDR1 is SQVTM and CDR2 is ANQGSEA in the germline V gene. With 4 bases removed from V and 2 bases from J, the gap between germline ends came to 5 bases. The CDR3 bases are TGCAGCGTTGGACAGAACTATGGCTACACCTTC. It translates to CSVGQNYGYTF.

The chain carries TRBV4-2 and TRBJ2-1, with 12 bases matching TRBD2. This CDR3 region has 17 residues. Per germline, CDR1 LGHNA and CDR2 YNFKEQ. V trimming: 4 bases; J trimming: 12 bases; junction bases outside the gene matches: 16. The CDR3 DNA reads TGTGCCAGCAGCCTCCAAAGGGCTAGCGGGAGGGCCGGGGGGCAGTTCTTC. It codes for CASSLQRASGRAGGQFF.

This chain uses TRBV5-1 with TRBJ2-1; 8 bases match TRBD2. J gave up 8 bases and V 3 bases, and 4 bases lay outside the gene matches. The germline CDR1 and CDR2 sequences are SGHRS and YFSETQ. The CDR3 runs 13 residues. The CDR3 sequence: CASSSFGRDEQFF. The DNA of the CDR3 is TGCGCCAGCAGCTCCTTCGGGAGGGATGAGCAGTTCTTC.

V usage is TRBV27 and J usage is TRBJ2-7; D is unresolved. This CDR3 contains 14 residues. Trimming took 2 bases from V and 3 from J, leaving 11 bases between them. Germline assignment: CDR1 MNHEY and CDR2 SMNVEV (reference sequence). CDR3 in amino acids: CASSLGPAGYEQYF. CDR3 sequence (DNA): TGTGCCAGCAGTTTAGGACCTGCTGGCTACGAGCAGTACTTC.

The J gene is TRBJ2-4, the V gene TRBV2, with D perhaps TRBD1 (5 bases). CDR1 is SNHLY and CDR2 is FYNNEI in the germline V gene. The V gene lost 8 bases and the J gene lost 5 bases, with 7 bases spanning the gap. This CDR3 spans 11 amino acids. CDR3 sequence: CASLTENIQYF. Written as DNA, the CDR3 is TGTGCCAGCTTGACAGAAAACATTCAGTACTTC.

This chain connects TRBV10-3 to TRBJ2-3; D possibly corresponds to TRBD2 (5 bases). CDR3 length: 11 residues. Trimming pared 8 bases from V and 6 bases from J, leaving 9 bases between. CDR1 ENHRY and CDR2 SYGVKD come from the germline V gene. CDR3 coding DNA: TGTGCCATCGGAGGTGAGGATACGCAGTATTTT. As protein: CAIGGEDTQYF.

The V call is TRBV6-5, the J call TRBJ1-3, with D tentatively TRBD1 (5 bases). The CDR3 has 14 residues. V gave up 5 bases and J gave up 4 bases, with 12 bases separating them. CDR1 MNHEY and CDR2 SVGAGI come from the germline V gene. In nucleotides, the CDR3 is TGTGCCAGCAGTGCGGGACCGCTGGGAAACACCATATATTTT. The encoded protein is CASSAGPLGNTIYF.

The chain couples TRBV18 to TRBJ1-4; D remains ambiguous. V was cut by 8 bases and J by 5 bases, with 12 bases left in between. Germline V gene lookup returns CDR1 KGHSH and CDR2 LQKENI. This CDR3 contains 13 residues. CDR3 sequence reads: CASQLGGNEKLFF. CDR3 nucleotides: TGTGCCAGCCAACTCGGAGGCAATGAAAAACTGTTTTTT.

This rearrangement joins TRBV5-4 to TRBJ2-5; no definite D call. V was clipped by 0 bases and J by 5 bases, with 8 bases between them. The CDR3 length is 13 residues. The germline V gene has CDR1 SGHNT and CDR2 YYREEE (reference sequence). The CDR3 DNA sequence: TGTGCCAGCAGCTTGGAAGATCGGGAGACCCAGTACTTC. Translating it yields CASSLEDRETQYF.

J is TRBJ1-1 and V is TRBV29-1; the D is unclear. CDR3 length equals 11 residues. The ends were cut back, 1 base at V and 0 bases at J, with 0 bases in the middle. Germline loops: CDR1 SQVTM, CDR2 ANQGSEA. The CDR3, as DNA: TGCAGCGTTGAAGTGAACACTGAAGCTTTCTTT. The encoded protein is CSVEVNTEAFF.

This clone was recorded once. The V call is TRBV5-4, the J call TRBJ1-6; tentative D call: TRBD1 (5 bases). The length of the CDR3 is 15 residues. From germline, CDR1 is SGHNT and CDR2 YYREEE (reference sequence). V was cut by 4 bases and J by 9 bases, with 17 bases left in between. CDR3 nucleotide sequence: TGTGCCAGCAGCGAAGGGCTTGGGGGGAGTTCACCCCTCCACTTT. Translation gives CASSEGLGGSSPLHF.

This clone has just a few counts. The chain links TRBV29-1 to TRBJ2-6, with TRBD1 matching 10 bases. Germline CDR1 is SQVTM and CDR2 is ANQGSEA. The CDR3 consists of 18 residues. The ends lost 6 bases at V and 0 bases at J; junction bases unmatched: 11. The CDR3 loop reads CSVPNRDRGRSGANVLTF. CDR3 sequence (DNA): TGCAGCGTCCCAAACCGGGACAGGGGCCGCTCTGGGGCCAACGTCCTGACTTTC.

The chain couples TRBV5-1 to TRBJ2-7; D is unresolved. The V end lost 2 bases, the J end lost 2 bases, and 8 bases lay between the germline ends. CDR1 is SGHRS and CDR2 is YFSETQ in the germline V gene. This CDR3 contains 13 residues. The CDR3 coding sequence is TGCGCCAGCAGCTTCAACACGGCCTACGAGCAGTACTTC. Protein sequence: CASSFNTAYEQYF.

This chain links TRBV5-1 with TRBJ1-2, with unresolved D. In germline, CDR1 is SGHRS, CDR2 YFSETQ. The CDR3 totals 17 residues. Trimming removed 4 bases from V and 0 bases from J, with 19 bases in between. The chain's CDR3 is CASSADGQAYSNYGYTF. In DNA form, the CDR3 reads TGCGCCAGCAGCGCGGACGGGCAAGCCTATTCTAACTATGGCTACACCTTC.

The chain combines TRBV6-1 with TRBJ2-3; maybe TRBD2 (5 bases). The V and J ends lost 2 bases and 8 bases respectively, with 17 bases between them. The length of the CDR3 is 15 residues. Germline lookup yields CDR1 MNHNS and CDR2 SASEGT. CDR3 amino acids: CASSEYSGSGGTQYF. DNA of the CDR3: TGTGCCAGCAGTGAATACTCGGGTTCAGGAGGTACGCAGTATTTT.

This clone has more than one count but fewer than ten. Other nucleotide sequences in the sample specify the same CDR3. The chain carries TRBV29-1 and TRBJ1-1; D remains unclear. The germline CDR1 and CDR2 sequences are SQVTM and ANQGSEA. The V end lost 4 bases, the J end lost 1 base, and 1 base lay between the germline ends. The CDR3 sequence is 10 residues long. This chain's CDR3 is CSVANTEAFF. CDR3 in DNA: TGCAGCGTTGCGAACACTGAAGCTTTCTTT.

This chain uses TRBV30 with TRBJ1-2, with D perhaps matching TRBD1 (6 bases). CDR1 and CDR2 (germline): GTSNPN, SVGIG (reference sequence). There are 15 residues in the CDR3. With 1 base removed from V and 0 bases from J, the gap between germline ends came to 12 bases. The DNA of the CDR3 is TGTGCCTGGAGTGGGGGGCTTTTAGCTAACTATGGCTACACCTTC. This encodes CAWSGGLLANYGYTF.